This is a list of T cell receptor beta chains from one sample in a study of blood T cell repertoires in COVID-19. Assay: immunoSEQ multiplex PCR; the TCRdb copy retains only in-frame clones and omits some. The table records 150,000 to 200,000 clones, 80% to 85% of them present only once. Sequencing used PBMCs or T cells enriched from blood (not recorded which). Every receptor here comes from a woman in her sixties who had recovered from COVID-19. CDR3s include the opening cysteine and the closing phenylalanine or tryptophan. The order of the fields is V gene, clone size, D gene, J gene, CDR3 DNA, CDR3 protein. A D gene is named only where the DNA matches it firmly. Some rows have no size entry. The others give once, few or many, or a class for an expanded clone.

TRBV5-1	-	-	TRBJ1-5	TGCGCCAGCAGCTTGAACCCACAGGGAACGGATCAGCCCCAGCATTTT	CASSLNPQGTDQPQHF
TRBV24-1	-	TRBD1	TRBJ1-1	TGTGCCACCCAGGGACAGGGGAACACTGAAGCTTTCTTT	CATQGQGNTEAFF
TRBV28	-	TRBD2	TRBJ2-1	TGTGCCAGCAGCGATCCAGGACTAGCGATCTACAATGAGCAGTTCTTC	CASSDPGLAIYNEQFF
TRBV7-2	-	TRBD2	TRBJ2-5	TGTGCCAGCGAACCGGGGGGCCAAGAGACCCAGTACTTC	CASEPGGQETQYF
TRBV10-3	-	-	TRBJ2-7	TGTGCCATCAGTGAATTCGCAGGGGCTTCCTACGAGCAGTACTTC	CAISEFAGASYEQYF
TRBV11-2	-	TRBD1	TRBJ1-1	TGTGCCAGCAGCCCCGCAGGGGGGACTGAAGCTTTCTTT	CASSPAGGTEAFF
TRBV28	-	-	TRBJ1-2	TGTGCCAGCAGACAGGTTAGCTATGGCTACACCTTC	CASRQVSYGYTF
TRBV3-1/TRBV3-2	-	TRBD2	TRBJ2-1	TGTGCCAGCAGACCTAGCGGGGGGGCCTACAATGAGCAGTTCTTC	CASRPSGGAYNEQFF
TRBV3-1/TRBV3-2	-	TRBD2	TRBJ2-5	TGTGCCAGCAGCCATATTCCTAGCGGGAGGTACCAAGAGACCCAGTACTTC	CASSHIPSGRYQETQYF
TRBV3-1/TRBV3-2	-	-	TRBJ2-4	TGTGCCAGCAGCCCAGGTTTGGTAACCAAAAACATTCAGTACTTC	CASSPGLVTKNIQYF
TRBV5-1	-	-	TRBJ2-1	TGCGCCAGCAGCTTGAACGTGGGGAGCGGCCGGGGCTCCTACAATGAGCAGTTCTTC	CASSLNVGSGRGSYNEQFF
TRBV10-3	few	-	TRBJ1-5	TGTGCCATCAGTGTGGGGGGAGGTAATCAGCCCCAGCATTTT	CAISVGGGNQPQHF
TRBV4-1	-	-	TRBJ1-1	TGCGCCAGCAGCCCGGGGATTGGGCAGATGAACACTGAAGCTTTCTTT	CASSPGIGQMNTEAFF
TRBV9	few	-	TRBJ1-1	TGTGCCAGCAGCCCAATGACAGTCACCACTGAAGCTTTCTTT	CASSPMTVTTEAFF
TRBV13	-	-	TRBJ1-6	TGTGCCTCGCGGGTCGGGATCCATAATTCACCCCTCCACTTT	CASRVGIHNSPLHF